This TCR beta chain was profiled in a study of cytomegalovirus exposure and HLA in healthy donors. Study details: HLA-typed donors contributed about 85 million unique TCRs, which were held in an early data release.

Primers for the PCR totalled 60 Vbeta and 13 Jbeta. Using immunoSEQ multiplex PCR, the repertoire was profiled, and TCRdb retains in-frame clones only, with some absent. Among roughly 82,000 clones listed, roughly four fifths were seen once. Sequencing was performed on PBMCs. The sequence was obtained from a woman aged 50 to 60 in good health and CMV-seropositive.

Here the CDR3 reads CASRATSRMNTEAFF. The CDR3 DNA follows: TGTGCCAGCCGTGCCACTTCAAGAATGAACACTGAAGCTTTCTTT. The rearrangement joins TRBV28 to TRBJ1-1; D is undetermined. The germline gives CDR1 MDHEN, CDR2 SYDVKM. The V end was cut by 8 bases, the J end by 0 bases, with 16 bases between. This CDR3 spans 15 amino acids. The entire variable domain, with the rest obtained from reference TRBV28 and TRBJ1-1, is as follows: DVKVTQSSRYLVKRTGEKVFLECVQDMDHENMFWYRQDPGLGLRLIYFSYDVKMKEKGDIPEGYSVSREKKERFSLILESASTNQTSMYLCASRATSRMNTEAFFGQGTRLTVV.